This T cell receptor beta chain was profiled in a study of blood T cell repertoires in COVID-19. Whole-study context: COVID-19 samples, acute and convalescent, were from the United States, Italy and Spain. T cells, B-cell-depleted T cells, or PBMCs supplied cDNA or gDNA.

The CDR3 consists of 17 residues. V lost 4 bases and J lost 5; bases outside the gene matches: 12. CDR1 and CDR2 (germline): SGHAT, FQNNGV. How the authors handled the data: Counts of nucleated cells, estimated from reference gene primer amplification, were obtained. Here immunoSEQ multiplex PCR was the method, and the copy in TCRdb shows in-frame clones only, minus some. V, J and clone size reflect that table, while D and trimming were determined from the DNA. There are tens of thousands of clones in the sample; about four fifths occur only once, and around 5.9% lies in the top ten. This sequence was found in a human donor in a cohort sampled during active or convalescent COVID-19. Sequencing input: peripheral blood. The V and J genes are TRBV11-2 and TRBJ2-2, with TRBD2 matching over 8 bases. CDR3 amino acids: CASSSPGTRGVTGELFF. In DNA, the CDR3 is TGTGCCAGCAGCTCACCCGGGACTAGAGGGGTGACCGGGGAGCTGTTTTTT.